Detailed here is one TCR beta chain. Authors' processing steps: By means of reference gene primer amplification, nucleated cell counts were estimated. Profiled with immunoSEQ multiplex PCR; TCRdb holds only in-frame clones, not every one. D and trimming were read from the DNA, whereas the V and J calls and clone size are those reported in that table. The profile shows 45,000 or so clones, approximately 79% of them singletons. The sample belongs to a study of blood T cell repertoires in COVID-19. The overall study: The origin of the acute and convalescent COVID-19 samples was the United States, Italy and Spain. PBMCs, B-cell-depleted T cells, or T cells were the source of the cDNA or gDNA that made up the material.

Germline lookup yields CDR1 KGHSH and CDR2 LQKENI. The CDR3 runs to 12 residues. Trimming stripped 0 bases from V and 8 bases from J, with 7 bases between. The sequencing sample was made of peripheral blood. This chain links TRBV18 with TRBJ1-2; D gene ambiguous. This TCR derives from a human donor in a cohort sampled during active COVID-19. The CDR3, as DNA: TGTGCCAGCTCACCACCCGCGGGAGGCTACACCTTC. This encodes CASSPPAGGYTF.